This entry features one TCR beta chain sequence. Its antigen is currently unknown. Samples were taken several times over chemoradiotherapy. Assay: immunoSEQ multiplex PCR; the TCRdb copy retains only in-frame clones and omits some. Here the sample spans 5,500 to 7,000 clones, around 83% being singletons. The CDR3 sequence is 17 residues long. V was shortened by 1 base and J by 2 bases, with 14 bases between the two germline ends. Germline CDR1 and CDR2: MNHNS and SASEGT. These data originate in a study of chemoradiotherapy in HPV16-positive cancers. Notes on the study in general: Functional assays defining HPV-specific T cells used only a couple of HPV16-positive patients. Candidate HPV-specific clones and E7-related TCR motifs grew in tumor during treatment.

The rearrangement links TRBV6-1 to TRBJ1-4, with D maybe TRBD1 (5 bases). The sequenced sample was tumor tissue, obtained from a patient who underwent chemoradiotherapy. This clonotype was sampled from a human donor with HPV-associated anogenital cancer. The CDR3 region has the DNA TGTGCCAGCAGTGAAGGTGTAGGGGTGCAGACTAATGAAAAACTGTTTTTT. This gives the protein CASSEGVGVQTNEKLFF.